Presented here are 21 T cell receptor beta chains from one specimen sequenced in a study of blood T cell repertoires in COVID-19. TCRdb keeps only in-frame clones here, not all; method: immunoSEQ multiplex PCR. In the table there are a few hundred thousand clones, about 84% of which are singletons. Sequenced material: PBMCs or T cells enriched from blood (not recorded which). These receptors were collected from a middle-aged woman with acute COVID-19.

CDR3 in DNA: TGTGCCAGTAGTATAACTAGCGTCCCCTACAATGAGCAGTTCTTC. Its protein is CASSITSVPYNEQFF. V usage is TRBV19 and J usage is TRBJ2-1, with TRBD2 matching over 7 bases. In germline, CDR1 is LNHDA, CDR2 SQIVND (reference sequence). This CDR3 has 15 amino acids. With V trimmed by 2 bases and J by 2 bases, 3 bases remained unmatched.

This clone appeared a single time. This chain joins TRBV5-1 and TRBJ1-1, with D possibly matching TRBD1 (6 bases). Trimming pared 4 bases from V and 3 bases from J, leaving 16 bases between. The germline V gene encodes CDR1 SGHRS and CDR2 YFSETQ. The CDR3 has 15 residues. The CDR3 is CASSGDPTGHTEAFF. CDR3 nucleotides: TGCGCCAGCAGCGGCGATCCCACAGGGCACACTGAAGCTTTCTTT.

The chain joins TRBV5-1 to TRBJ2-2; 8 nucleotides match TRBD1. The CDR3 has 15 residues. The V and J ends lost 4 bases and 5 bases, in that order; junction bases with no gene match: 7. Germline CDR1 SGHRS, CDR2 YFSETQ. CDR3 coding DNA: TGCGCCAGCAGCCAGAGGACAGGGAGTACCGGGGAGCTGTTTTTT. It specifies CASSQRTGSTGELFF.

The chain links TRBV30 to TRBJ2-7; 12 nucleotides agree with TRBD2. Losses at the gene ends were 4 bases for V and 4 bases for J; bases not matched to a gene: 8. The germline V gene encodes CDR1 GTSNPN and CDR2 SVGIG (reference sequence). This CDR3 comprises 15 residues. For the CDR3, the DNA is TGTGCCTGGACCCCCCCTAGCGGGAGGGCATACGAGCAGTACTTC. It encodes CAWTPPSGRAYEQYF.

This clone was seen more than once but under ten times. V is TRBV6-5 and J is TRBJ1-2; no firm D call. There are 11 residues in the CDR3. V was cut by 5 bases and J by 11 bases, with 12 bases left in between. Germline V gives CDR1 MNHEY, CDR2 SVGAGI. The CDR3 DNA reads TGTGCCAGCAGTAACAGCCTACATTACACCTTC. It codes for CASSNSLHYTF.

The V and J genes are TRBV19 and TRBJ1-2; a weak D match, TRBD1 (5 bases). V lost 8 bases and J 2 bases, leaving 12 bases between the germline ends. The CDR3 extends over 13 amino acids. Germline CDR1 reads LNHDA; CDR2 reads SQIVND (reference sequence). The CDR3 region is CASQGRTNYGYTF. CDR3 nucleotide sequence: TGTGCCAGTCAAGGAAGGACAAACTATGGCTACACCTTC.

Comment on this clone: Relative to the germline gene, one junction end is altered; a read error may explain this. The chain joins TRBV20-1 to TRBJ2-3; no definite D call. CDR1 is DFQATT, CDR2 SNEGSKA, per germline (reference sequence). This CDR3 is 11 amino acids long. CDR3 sequence reads: CSASFTNTQYF. CDR3 nucleotides: TGCAGTGCTTCCTTCACAAATACGCAGTATTTT.

This rearrangement joins TRBV2 to TRBJ1-6; 7 nucleotides line up with TRBD1. This CDR3 spans 14 amino acids. V shed 6 bases, J shed 9 bases, and the junction held 8 bases outside the gene matches. Germline V CDR1 and CDR2: SNHLY, FYNNEI. The CDR3, as DNA: TGTGCCAGCAGCCGGGACAGATACGCTTCACCCCTCCACTTT. Encoded protein: CASSRDRYASPLHF.

The rearrangement joins TRBV7-6 to TRBJ2-5; D might be TRBD1 (6 bases). This CDR3 comprises 17 residues. The V end lost 0 bases, the J end lost 1 base, and 15 bases lay between the germline ends. Germline lookup yields CDR1 SGHVS and CDR2 FNYEAQ. The CDR3 here is CASSLALGGGLQETQYF. DNA for the CDR3: TGTGCCAGCAGCTTAGCGCTTGGTGGGGGCCTCCAAGAGACCCAGTACTTC.

V gene TRBV7-2 combines with J gene TRBJ2-5; D ambiguous. The length of the CDR3 is 15 residues. The germline gives CDR1 SGHTA, CDR2 FQGNSA. The V end lost 0 bases, the J end lost 5 bases, and 13 bases lay between the germline ends. This CDR3 is CASSLAPLDRETQYF. The CDR3 coding sequence is TGTGCCAGCAGCTTAGCACCCCTAGATAGGGAGACCCAGTACTTC. Variable domain in full (rest from reference TRBV7-2 and TRBJ2-5): GAGVSQSPSNKVTEKGKDVELRCDPISGHTALYWYRQSLGQGLEFLIYFQGNSAPDKSGLPSDRFSAERTGGSVSTLTIQRTQQEDSAVYLCASSLAPLDRETQYFGPGTRLLVL.

The genes are TRBV7-8 and TRBJ1-6; no clear D. This CDR3 has 15 residues. Trimming shortened V by 6 bases and J by 0 bases, and 9 bases separated the two germline ends. Germline V CDR1 and CDR2: SGHVS, FQNEAQ. CDR3 sequence reads: CASRSMSSYNSPLHF. CDR3 coding DNA: TGTGCCAGCAGGTCCATGAGCTCCTATAATTCACCCCTCCACTTT. The whole variable domain, filled in from reference TRBV7-8 and TRBJ1-6, reads GAGVSQSPRYKVAKRGQDVALRCDPISGHVSLFWYQQALGQGPEFLTYFQNEAQLDKSGLPSDRFFAERPEGSVSTLKIQRTQQEDSAVYLCASRSMSSYNSPLHFGNGTRLTVT.

The chain combines TRBV2 with TRBJ2-5, with TRBD1 as a possible D gene (6 bases). This CDR3 has 19 amino acids. From germline, CDR1 is SNHLY and CDR2 FYNNEI. Trimming removed 0 bases from V and 5 bases from J, with 25 bases in between. The CDR3 is CASSEAARGSSGDRETQYF. CDR3 DNA: TGTGCCAGCAGTGAAGCGGCGAGGGGGTCTAGTGGGGATAGGGAGACCCAGTACTTC. The complete variable domain, with remaining parts taken from reference TRBV2 and TRBJ2-5, reads EPEVTQTPSHQVTQMGQEVILRCVPISNHLYFYWYRQILGQKVEFLVSFYNNEISEKSEIFDDQFSVERPDGSNFTLKIRSTKLEDSAMYFCASSEAARGSSGDRETQYFGPGTRLLVL.

The chain links TRBV30 to TRBJ1-2; TRBD1 might be the D (6 bases). Trimming pared 4 bases from V and 7 bases from J, leaving 13 bases between. Germline V lookup: CDR1 GTSNPN, CDR2 SVGIG (reference sequence). The CDR3 is 12 residues long. The DNA of the CDR3 is TGTGCCTGGACCCCGGACAGAAGTGGCTACACCTTC. It translates to CAWTPDRSGYTF.

In its sample, this clone was seen many times. The chain has TRBV19 and TRBJ2-1; 7 bases fit TRBD2. This CDR3 has 16 residues. Trimming took 5 bases from V and 1 from J; bases not matched to a gene: 8. Germline CDR1 reads LNHDA; CDR2 reads SQIVND (reference sequence). CDR3 in DNA: TGTGCCAGTAGTTGGGGGAGAGCGGGATCCTACAATGAGCAGTTCTTC. This gives the protein CASSWGRAGSYNEQFF.

The chain couples TRBV7-3 to TRBJ2-1, with D perhaps TRBD2 (6 bases). V gave up 0 bases and J gave up 5 bases, with 11 bases separating them. This CDR3 comprises 15 residues. Germline CDR1 is SGHTA and CDR2 is FQGTGA. Here the CDR3 DNA reads TGTGCCAGCAGCTTAACCGGGAGAAAAGACAATGAGCAGTTCTTC. This gives the protein CASSLTGRKDNEQFF.

The CDR3 DNA reads TGCGCCAGCAGCCGGGTAACAGGGGGCGAAAACATTCAGTACTTC. It encodes CASSRVTGGENIQYF. The chain joins TRBV4-1 to TRBJ2-4, with 9 nucleotides matching TRBD1. The CDR3 is 15 residues long. The ends lost 4 bases at V and 5 bases at J; junction bases unmatched: 6. Germline V gene lookup returns CDR1 MGHRA and CDR2 YSYEKL.

The chain links TRBV30 to TRBJ1-3; D is uncertain. Germline V lookup: CDR1 GTSNPN, CDR2 SVGIG (reference sequence). CDR3 length: 17 residues. V was clipped by 3 bases and J by 0 bases, with 18 bases between them. The CDR3 protein is CAWRGTFTGNSGNTIYF. CDR3 bases: TGTGCCTGGAGGGGAACCTTCACCGGGAACTCTGGAAACACCATATATTTT.

This clone was seen only a few times. This chain uses TRBV7-8 with TRBJ1-2, with 8 bases matching TRBD1. Germline CDR1 reads SGHVS; CDR2 reads FQNEAQ. This CDR3 has 14 amino acids. J gave up 11 bases and V 0 bases, and 8 bases lay outside the gene matches. The CDR3 DNA reads as TGTGCCAGCAGCTTAGCTCGGTCAGGGGGCGGTTACACCTTC. This encodes CASSLARSGGGYTF.

This clone was picked up a small number of times. The rearrangement links TRBV29-1 to TRBJ1-1, with unresolved D. Per germline, CDR1 SQVTM and CDR2 ANQGSEA. V lost 6 bases to trimming and J lost 1 base, with 9 bases between them. This CDR3 has 12 amino acids. The CDR3 bases are TGCAGCGTCTTTACCGGGAACACTGAAGCTTTCTTT. Protein sequence: CSVFTGNTEAFF.

The rearrangement joins TRBV27 to TRBJ1-1; D call uncertain. With 3 bases removed from V and 3 bases from J, the gap between germline ends came to 8 bases. Germline V lookup: CDR1 MNHEY, CDR2 SMNVEV (reference sequence). The CDR3 extends over 13 amino acids. Written as DNA, the CDR3 is TGTGCCAGCAGTTTCATCAGCGACACTGAAGCTTTCTTT. This gives the protein CASSFISDTEAFF.

J is TRBJ1-2 and V is TRBV18, with 8 bases fitting TRBD1. This CDR3 comprises 15 residues. The V gene's germline CDR1 is KGHSH and CDR2 LQKENI. Unmatched junction bases numbered 6, after V lost 3 bases and J lost 3 bases. In nucleotides, the CDR3 is TGTGCCAGCTCACCGCTCGACAGGGGCGACTATGGCTACACCTTC. Its translation is CASSPLDRGDYGYTF.